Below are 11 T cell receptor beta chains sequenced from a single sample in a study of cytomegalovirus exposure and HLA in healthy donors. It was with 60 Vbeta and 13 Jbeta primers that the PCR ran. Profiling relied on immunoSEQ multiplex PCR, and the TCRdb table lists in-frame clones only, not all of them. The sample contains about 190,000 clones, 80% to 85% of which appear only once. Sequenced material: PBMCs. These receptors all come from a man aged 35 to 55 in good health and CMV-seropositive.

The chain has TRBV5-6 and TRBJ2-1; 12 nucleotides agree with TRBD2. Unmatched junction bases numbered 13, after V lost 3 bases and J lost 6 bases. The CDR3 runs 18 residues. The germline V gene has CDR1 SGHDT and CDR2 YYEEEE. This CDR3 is CASSSPWASGGAANEQFF. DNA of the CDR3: TGTGCCAGCAGCTCTCCTTGGGCTAGCGGGGGGGCCGCCAATGAGCAGTTCTTC.

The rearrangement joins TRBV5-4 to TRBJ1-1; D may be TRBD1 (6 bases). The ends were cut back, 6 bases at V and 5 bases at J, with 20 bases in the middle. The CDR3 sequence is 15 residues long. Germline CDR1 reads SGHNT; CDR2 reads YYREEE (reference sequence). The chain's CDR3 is CASTRGGQGGTEAFF. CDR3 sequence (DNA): TGTGCCAGCACCCGCGGGGGGCAGGGTGGTACTGAAGCTTTCTTT.

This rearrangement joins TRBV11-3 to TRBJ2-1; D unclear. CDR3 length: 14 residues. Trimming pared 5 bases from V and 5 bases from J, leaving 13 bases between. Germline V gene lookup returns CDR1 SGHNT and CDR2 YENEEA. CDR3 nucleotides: TGTGCCAGCAGCCCCCGCGGTGACGACAATGAGCAGTTCTTC. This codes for CASSPRGDDNEQFF. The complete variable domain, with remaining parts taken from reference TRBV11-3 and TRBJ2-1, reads EAGVVQSPRYKIIEKKQPVAFWCNPISGHNTLYWYLQNLGQGPELLIRYENEEAVDDSQLPKDRFSAERLKGVDSTLKIQPAELGDSAVYLCASSPRGDDNEQFFGPGTRLTVL.

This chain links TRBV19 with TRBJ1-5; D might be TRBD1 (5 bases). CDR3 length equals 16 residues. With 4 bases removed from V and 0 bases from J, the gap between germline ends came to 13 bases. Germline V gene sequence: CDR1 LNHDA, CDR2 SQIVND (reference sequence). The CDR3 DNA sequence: TGTGCCAGTAGTACCGTACGACAGATTAGCAATCAGCCCCAGCATTTT. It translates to CASSTVRQISNQPQHF.

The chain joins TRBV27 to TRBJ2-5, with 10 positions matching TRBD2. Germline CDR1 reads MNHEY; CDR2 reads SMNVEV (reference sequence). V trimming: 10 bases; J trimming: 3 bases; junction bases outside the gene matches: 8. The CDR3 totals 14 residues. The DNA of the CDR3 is TGTGCCACCCGAGGACTAGCGGATGAAGAGACCCAGTACTTC. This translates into CATRGLADEETQYF.

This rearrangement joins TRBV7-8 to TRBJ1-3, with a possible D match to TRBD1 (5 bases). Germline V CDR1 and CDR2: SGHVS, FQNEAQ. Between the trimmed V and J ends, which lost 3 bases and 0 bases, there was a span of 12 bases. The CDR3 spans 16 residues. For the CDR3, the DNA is TGTGCCAGCAGCTTGACATCGGGGGTCTCTGGAAACACCATATATTTT. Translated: CASSLTSGVSGNTIYF.

CDR3 sequence reads: CASKGAGGRSNQPQHF. Here the CDR3 DNA reads TGTGCCAGCAAGGGGGCAGGGGGTAGGAGCAATCAGCCCCAGCATTTT. The chain employs TRBV27 and TRBJ1-5, with 7 bases that match TRBD1. The CDR3 totals 16 residues. CDR1 MNHEY and CDR2 SMNVEV come from the germline V gene (reference sequence). The trim removed 7 bases at V and 1 base at J, leaving 10 bases unmatched.

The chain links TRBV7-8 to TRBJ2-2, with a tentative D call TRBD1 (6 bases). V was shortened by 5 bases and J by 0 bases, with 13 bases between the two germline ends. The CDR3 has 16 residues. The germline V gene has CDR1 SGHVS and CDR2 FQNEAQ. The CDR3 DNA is TGTGCCAGCAGCCCCAGACAGGCCCCGAACACCGGGGAGCTGTTTTTT. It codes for CASSPRQAPNTGELFF.

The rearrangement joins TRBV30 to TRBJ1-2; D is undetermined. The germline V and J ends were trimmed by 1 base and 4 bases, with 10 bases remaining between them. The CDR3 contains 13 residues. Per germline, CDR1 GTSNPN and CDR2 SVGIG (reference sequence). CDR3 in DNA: TGTGCCTGGAGTGACCGCGGACTCTATGGCTACACCTTC. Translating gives CAWSDRGLYGYTF.

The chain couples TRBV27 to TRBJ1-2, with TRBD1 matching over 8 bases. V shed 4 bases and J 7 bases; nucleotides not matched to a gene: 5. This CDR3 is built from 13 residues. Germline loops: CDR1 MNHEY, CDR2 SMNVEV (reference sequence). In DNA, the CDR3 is TGTGCCAGCAGTTCAGGGACAGGCTTTGGCTACACCTTC. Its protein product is CASSSGTGFGYTF.

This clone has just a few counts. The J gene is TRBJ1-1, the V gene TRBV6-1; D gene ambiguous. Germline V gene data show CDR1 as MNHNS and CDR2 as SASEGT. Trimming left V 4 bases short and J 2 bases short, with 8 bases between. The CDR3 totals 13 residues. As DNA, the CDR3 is TGTGCCAGCAGTGGGTCGGGAAACACTGAAGCTTTCTTT. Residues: CASSGSGNTEAFF.